One and the same sample provided the 8 T cell receptor beta chains below, sequenced in a study of shared clonotypes between healthy human individuals. Here immunoSEQ multiplex PCR was the method, and the copy in TCRdb shows in-frame clones only, minus some. The sample lists about 980,000 clones, 70% to 85% occurring once. Sequences were obtained from memory CD4+ T cells sorted from blood. Subset denoted: CD45RA-negative fraction. The receptor set was obtained from a man aged 18 to 29 in good health.

Comments on this clone: At one of its ends the junction is not consistent with the germline gene, which may arise from a read error. The chain uses TRBV20-1 and TRBJ2-7, with no clear D. This CDR3 is built from 11 residues. Germline V gene data show CDR1 as DFQATT and CDR2 as SNEGSKA (reference sequence). CDR3 nucleotides: TGCAGTGCTAGAGATATCCTAGGGCCGCTATTC. It encodes CSARDILGPLF.

V gene TRBV5-4 combines with J gene TRBJ1-2; D is uncertain. Germline lookup yields CDR1 SGHNT and CDR2 YYREEE (reference sequence). V dropped 1 base and J dropped 10 bases, with 8 bases sitting between them. This CDR3 has 11 residues. CDR3 in amino acids: CASSLRDDYTF. The CDR3 DNA is TGTGCCAGCAGCTTGAGGGATGACTACACCTTC. Complete variable domain (other parts from reference TRBV5-4 and TRBJ1-2): ETGVTQSPTHLIKTRGQQVTLRCSSQSGHNTVSWYQQALGQGPQFIFQYYREEENGRGNFPPRFSGLQFPNYSSELNVNALELDDSALYLCASSLRDDYTFGSGTRLTVV.

V usage is TRBV18 and J usage is TRBJ2-3; 9 bases agree with TRBD1. The V and J ends lost 3 bases and 5 bases, in that order; junction bases with no gene match: 6. The CDR3 is 15 amino acids. Germline V lookup: CDR1 KGHSH, CDR2 LQKENI. The CDR3 loop reads CASSPPTGGGDTQYF. In DNA, the CDR3 is TGTGCCAGCTCACCCCCTACAGGGGGCGGAGATACGCAGTATTTT.

V gene TRBV5-1 combines with J gene TRBJ2-3; 7 bases fit TRBD1. Germline CDR1 SGHRS, CDR2 YFSETQ. The CDR3 runs 16 residues. Trimming removed 0 bases from V and 2 bases from J; junction bases left unmatched: 6. The CDR3 DNA sequence: TGCGCCAGCAGCTTGGGAGGGACAGCTAACACAGATACGCAGTATTTT. It codes for CASSLGGTANTDTQYF. Supplemented by reference TRBV5-1 and TRBJ2-3, the full variable domain reads KAGVTQTPRYLIKTRGQQVTLSCSPISGHRSVSWYQQTPGQGLQFLFEYFSETQRNKGNFPGRFSGRQFSNSRSEMNVSTLELGDSALYLCASSLGGTANTDTQYFGPGTRLTVL.

V gene TRBV27 combines with J gene TRBJ1-6; unclear D gene. The CDR3 is 14 amino acids. In germline, CDR1 is MNHEY, CDR2 SMNVEV (reference sequence). Trimming shortened V by 8 bases and J by 4 bases, and 12 bases separated the two germline ends. The CDR3 coding sequence is TGTGCCAGCTCGGGGAAATCATATAATTCACCCCTCCACTTT. It is translated as CASSGKSYNSPLHF.

V gene TRBV10-3 combines with J gene TRBJ1-2; the D is unclear. The germline V gene has CDR1 ENHRY and CDR2 SYGVKD. Trimming left V 4 bases short and J 7 bases short, with 19 bases between. CDR3 length: 15 residues. DNA of the CDR3: TGTGCCATCAGTGGAACCGGATCGGAGGGTTTTGGCTACACCTTC. Translating gives CAISGTGSEGFGYTF.

The chain carries TRBV14 and TRBJ2-4; D unclear. The CDR3 consists of 14 residues. The germline V and J ends were trimmed by 1 base and 1 base, with 5 bases remaining between them. Germline assignment: CDR1 SGHDN and CDR2 FVKESK. As DNA, the CDR3 is TGTGCCAGCAGCCAAGCCGGGGCCAAAAACATTCAGTACTTC. It translates to CASSQAGAKNIQYF.

The chain is built from TRBV4-3 and TRBJ2-2; D unresolved. Germline CDR1 reads LGHNA; CDR2 reads YSLEER. CDR3 length: 16 amino acids. V shed 1 base and J shed 4 bases, with 13 bases lying between them. DNA for the CDR3: TGCGCCAGCAGCCAAGTGGCCGTGCCAGGCACCGGGGAGCTGTTTTTT. Its protein is CASSQVAVPGTGELFF.